This T cell receptor beta chain was captured in a study of blood T cell repertoires in COVID-19 (dated by TCRdb to 2020 to 2022). Looking at the study overall: Samples covering the acute and convalescent phases of COVID-19 were provided by collaborators in the United States, Italy and Spain. The material from the prospective study consisted of cDNA or gDNA derived from T cells, B-cell-depleted T cells, or PBMCs. Where available, HLA class I and class II types were obtained from metadata supplied by the sample provider rather than from assay-based typing. The samples were drawn from two sources: the first 160 participants of the ongoing ImmuneRACE study, and over 1,000 subjects contributed by 6 global collaborators. A de-identified subject ID, COVID-19 status, age in years and sex were almost always included in the sample metadata. A freely available public database, intended as a resource for researchers studying the immune response to SARS-CoV-2, is where the repertoires were released. Deeply sampled blood TCRbeta repertoires from subjects exposed to, actively infected with, or recovered from COVID-19 were included in the dataset. General conclusions and limits of the study: Clinical and demographic metadata were provided uncurated, with the amount varying by source and participant.

Taken from the germline V gene, the CDR1 and CDR2 loops are ENHRY and SYGVKD. There are 12 amino acids in the CDR3, from cysteine to phenylalanine inclusive. Just the 36-base CDR3 DNA is kept, in frame starting at base 1. The V and J ends are trimmed by 10 bases and 6 bases, leaving 14 bases between them. Participants in the prospective study were aged about 18 to 100 years, lived in some 24 United States geographic areas, and enrolled through a virtual design. In the prospective study, cohorts were assigned on the basis of participant-reported clinical history obtained from a screening survey and a study questionnaire. Exposed participants were defined as having been in contact with someone with a PCR-confirmed or clinician-diagnosed COVID-19 case within 2 weeks of study entry. In the prospective study, mobile phlebotomists collected whole blood, serum and a nasopharyngeal or oropharyngeal swab from each participant. Participants in the prospective study had the option to provide additional blood draws and questionnaires over a roughly 2-month period. Before DNA extraction, blood samples from the prospective study were shipped at room temperature or frozen.

In the case of this clone: The antigen it recognizes is unknown. Base qualities are missing; no much larger clone stands one base away.

TCRbeta CDR3 regions were amplified from genomic DNA by means of the immunoSEQ Assay, a bias-controlled multiplex PCR. Regarding the original processing steps: The number of nucleated cells in each sample was estimated from the amplification of reference gene primers within the assay. To quantify the absolute abundance of each unique TCRbeta CDR3 rearrangement, sequence reads were collapsed and filtered. For each sample, productive Simpson clonality was calculated by taking the square root of Simpson's diversity index across productive rearrangements. In TCRdb, the immuneACCESS table is reduced to in-frame sequences with V and J assigned. These tables do not hold every clone; where another copy was compared, an unresolved V gene accounts for under half, and the others remain unexplained. The D gene and trimming were derived from the DNA, and the V and J assignments and clone size from that table. This sample lists 250,000 to 300,000 clones; roughly 80% were detected once. About 5% of the sample comes from the top ten.

The V and J genes are TRBV10-3 and TRBJ2-3, with the D gene call left open. This clonotype originated in a man aged 40-50 years who had been exposed to COVID-19. Input material: PBMCs or T cells enriched from blood (not recorded which). The base sequence is TGTGCCACGTCAAGCGCCAGTGATACGCAGTATTTT. Translated, it reads CATSSASDTQYF.